This T cell receptor (beta chain) was identified in a study of graft-versus-host responses after intestinal transplantation. Overall study: Among the recipients, transplants were multivisceral, liver-intestinal, or isolated intestinal. Recipients were all induced with anti-thymocyte globulin, then given tacrolimus and steroids for approximately three years. General study results and limits: GvH clones appeared in recipient marrow, some first in ileum or blood.

With respect to this clone: What it binds is unknown.

Profiled with immunoSEQ multiplex PCR; TCRdb holds only in-frame clones, not every one. The sample carries tens of thousands of clones, 84% recorded once. Trimming cost V 4 bases and J 0 bases, with 10 bases left between them. Germline assignment: CDR1 WNHNN and CDR2 SYGVQD (reference sequence). This CDR3 has 15 amino acids. The chain couples TRBV10-1 to TRBJ2-1; no firm D call. The receptor was isolated from a human donor who was the organ donor for an intestinal transplant. The source was unstimulated CD4+ T cells sorted from spleen or lymph node cells, collected before transplant. CDR3 in DNA: TGCGCCAGCAGTGCCGGCCCGAGCTCCTACAATGAGCAGTTCTTC. It codes for CASSAGPSSYNEQFF.